The clone carrying this TCR beta chain was detected only a few times. The target antigen is unknown. TCRdb itself ran the 5' RACE reads through MiXCR, one entry per CDR3 protein. The repertoire holds 550,000 to 700,000 distinct CDR3 sequences, with about 20% as singletons. The data were taken from a study of identical twins. Study conclusions and caveats: Insertions were reduced in abundant cord blood beta clonotypes but not in memory repertoires. Models predicted less out-of-frame TCR alpha sharing in monozygotic twins than was found.

V was cut by 4 bases and J by 0 bases, with 14 bases left in between. This CDR3 has 15 residues. Germline lookup yields CDR1 SQVTM and CDR2 ANQGSEA. This same sample was also part of a study on T cells expressing NK-cell markers. According to that study: Sorted CD3+CD56-NKG2C+, CD3+CD56+NKG2C+ and CD3+CD56+NKG2C- T cells supplied the TCR beta repertoires. Restriction of sorting to alpha-beta TCR T cells was accomplished in several experiments using an anti-gamma-delta TCR antibody.

The sample taken for sequencing was PBMCs. The chain combines TRBV29-1 with TRBJ2-3; D gene unclear. This TCR was recovered from a woman aged 18-29 years in good health. CDR3 sequence reads: CSVAYRGTSTDTQYF. DNA of the CDR3: TGCAGCGTTGCCTACCGAGGAACTAGCACAGATACGCAGTATTTT.